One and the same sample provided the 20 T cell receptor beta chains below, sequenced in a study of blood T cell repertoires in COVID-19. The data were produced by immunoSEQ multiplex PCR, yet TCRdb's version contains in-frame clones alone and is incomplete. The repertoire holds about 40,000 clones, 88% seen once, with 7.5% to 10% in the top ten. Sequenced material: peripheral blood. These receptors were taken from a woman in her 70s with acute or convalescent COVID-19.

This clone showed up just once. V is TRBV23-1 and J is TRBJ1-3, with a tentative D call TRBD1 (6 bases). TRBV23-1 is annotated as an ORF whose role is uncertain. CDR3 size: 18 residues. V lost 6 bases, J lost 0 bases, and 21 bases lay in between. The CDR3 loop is CASSPTGNDSNSGNTIYF. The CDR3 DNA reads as TGCGCCAGCAGCCCGACAGGCAATGACTCCAACTCTGGAAACACCATATATTTT.

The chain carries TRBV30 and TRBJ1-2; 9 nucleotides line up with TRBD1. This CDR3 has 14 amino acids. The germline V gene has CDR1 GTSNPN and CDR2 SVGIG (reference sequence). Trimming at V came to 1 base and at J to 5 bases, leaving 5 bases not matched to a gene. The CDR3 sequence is CAWSADRGRYGYTF. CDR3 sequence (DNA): TGTGCCTGGAGTGCGGACAGGGGAAGATATGGCTACACCTTC. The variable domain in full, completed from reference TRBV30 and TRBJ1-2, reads SQTIHQWPATLVQPVGSPLSLECTVEGTSNPNLYWYRQAAGRGLQLLFYSVGIGQISSEVPQNLSASRPQDRQFILSSKKLLLSDSGFYLCAWSADRGRYGYTFGSGTRLTVV.

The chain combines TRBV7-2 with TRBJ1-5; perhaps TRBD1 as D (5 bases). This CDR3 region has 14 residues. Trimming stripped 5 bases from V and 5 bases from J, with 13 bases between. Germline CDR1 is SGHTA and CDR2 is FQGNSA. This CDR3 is CASSTDSGYQPQHF. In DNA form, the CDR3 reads TGTGCCAGCAGCACAGACAGTGGTTATCAGCCCCAGCATTTT.

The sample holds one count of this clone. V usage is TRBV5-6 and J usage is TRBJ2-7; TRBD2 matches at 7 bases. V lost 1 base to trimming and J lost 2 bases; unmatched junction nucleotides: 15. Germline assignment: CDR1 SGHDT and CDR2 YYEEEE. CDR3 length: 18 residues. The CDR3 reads CASSLRGDLGGVAYEQYV. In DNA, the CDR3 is TGTGCCAGCAGCTTGCGAGGGGACTTGGGAGGGGTAGCCTACGAGCAGTACGTC.

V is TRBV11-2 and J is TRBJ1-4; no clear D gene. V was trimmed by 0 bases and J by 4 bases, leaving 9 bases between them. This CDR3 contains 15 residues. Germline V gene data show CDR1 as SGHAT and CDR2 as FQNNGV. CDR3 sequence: CASSLEPGLNEKLFF. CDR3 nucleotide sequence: TGTGCCAGCAGCTTAGAGCCAGGCCTTAATGAAAAACTGTTTTTT.

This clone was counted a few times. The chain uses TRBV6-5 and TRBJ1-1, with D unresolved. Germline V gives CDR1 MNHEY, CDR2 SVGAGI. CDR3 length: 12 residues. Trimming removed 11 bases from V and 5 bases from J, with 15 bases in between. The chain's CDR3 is CAAKGWETEAFF. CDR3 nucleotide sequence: TGTGCCGCTAAAGGGTGGGAGACTGAAGCTTTCTTT.

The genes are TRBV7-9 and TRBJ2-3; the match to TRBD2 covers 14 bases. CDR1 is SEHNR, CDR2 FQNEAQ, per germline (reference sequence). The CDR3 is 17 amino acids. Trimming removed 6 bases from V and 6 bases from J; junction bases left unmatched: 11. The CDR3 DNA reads TGTGCCAGCAGACAAGGGACTAGCGGGAGATCGTTGGATACGCAGTATTTT. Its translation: CASRQGTSGRSLDTQYF.

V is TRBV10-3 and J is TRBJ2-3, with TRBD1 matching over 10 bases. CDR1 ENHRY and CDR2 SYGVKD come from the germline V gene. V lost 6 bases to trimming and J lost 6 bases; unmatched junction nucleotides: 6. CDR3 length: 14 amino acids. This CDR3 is CAISPGTGEDTQYF. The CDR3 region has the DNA TGTGCCATCAGCCCCGGGACAGGGGAGGATACGCAGTATTTT.

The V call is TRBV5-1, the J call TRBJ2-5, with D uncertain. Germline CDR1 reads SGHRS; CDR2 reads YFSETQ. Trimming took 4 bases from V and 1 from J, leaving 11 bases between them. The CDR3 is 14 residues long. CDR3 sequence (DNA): TGCGCCAGCAGCCCCGGGTCGGGCCAAGAGACCCAGTACTTC. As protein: CASSPGSGQETQYF.

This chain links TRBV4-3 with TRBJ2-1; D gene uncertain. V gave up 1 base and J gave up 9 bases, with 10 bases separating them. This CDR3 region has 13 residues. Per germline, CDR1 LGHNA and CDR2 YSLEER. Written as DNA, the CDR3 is TGCGCCAGCAGCCAAGGTACGGGTGGTGAGCAGTTCTTC. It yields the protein CASSQGTGGEQFF.

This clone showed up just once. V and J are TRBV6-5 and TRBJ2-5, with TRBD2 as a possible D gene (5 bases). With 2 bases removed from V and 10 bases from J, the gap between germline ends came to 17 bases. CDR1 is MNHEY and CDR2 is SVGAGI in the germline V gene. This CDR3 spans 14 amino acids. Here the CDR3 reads CASSYRPDSRIQYF. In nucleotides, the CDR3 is TGTGCCAGCAGTTACCGCCCGGACTCAAGGATCCAGTACTTC.

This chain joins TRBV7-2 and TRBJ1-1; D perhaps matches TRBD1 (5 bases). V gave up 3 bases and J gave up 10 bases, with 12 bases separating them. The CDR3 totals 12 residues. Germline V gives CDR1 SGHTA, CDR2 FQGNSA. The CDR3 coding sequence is TGTGCCAGCAGCTTTGGCGGGGGAGCAGCTTTCTTT. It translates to CASSFGGGAAFF.

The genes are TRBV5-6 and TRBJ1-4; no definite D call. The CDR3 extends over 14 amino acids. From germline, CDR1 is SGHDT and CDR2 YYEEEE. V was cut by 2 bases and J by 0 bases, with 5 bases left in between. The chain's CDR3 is CASSLSATNEKLFF. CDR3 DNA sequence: TGTGCCAGCAGCTTATCGGCAACTAATGAAAAACTGTTTTTT.

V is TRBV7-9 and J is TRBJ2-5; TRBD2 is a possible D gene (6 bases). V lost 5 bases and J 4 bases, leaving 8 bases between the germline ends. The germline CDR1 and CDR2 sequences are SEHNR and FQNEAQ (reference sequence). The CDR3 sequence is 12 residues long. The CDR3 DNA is TGTGCCAGCAGCGCGGAGGGAGAGACCCAGTACTTC. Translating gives CASSAEGETQYF. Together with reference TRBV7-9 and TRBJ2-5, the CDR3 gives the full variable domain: DTGVSQNPRHKITKRGQNVTFRCDPISEHNRLYWYRQTLGQGPEFLTYFQNEAQLEKSRLLSDRFSAERPKGSFSTLEIQRTEQGDSAMYLCASSAEGETQYFGPGTRLLVL.

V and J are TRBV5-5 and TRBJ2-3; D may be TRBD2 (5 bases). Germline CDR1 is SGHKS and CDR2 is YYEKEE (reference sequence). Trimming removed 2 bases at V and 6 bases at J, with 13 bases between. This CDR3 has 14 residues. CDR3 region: CASSFMNGGDTQYF. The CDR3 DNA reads TGTGCCAGCAGCTTCATGAACGGCGGGGATACGCAGTATTTT. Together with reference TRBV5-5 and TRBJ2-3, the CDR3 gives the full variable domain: DAGVTQSPTHLIKTRGQQVTLRCSPISGHKSVSWYQQVLGQGPQFIFQYYEKEERGRGNFPDRFSARQFPNYSSELNVNALLLGDSALYLCASSFMNGGDTQYFGPGTRLTVL.

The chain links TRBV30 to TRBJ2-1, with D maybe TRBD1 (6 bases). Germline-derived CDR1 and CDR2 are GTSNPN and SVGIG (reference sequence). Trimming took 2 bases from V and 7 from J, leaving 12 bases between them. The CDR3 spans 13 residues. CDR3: CAWSFQGLNEQFF. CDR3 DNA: TGTGCCTGGAGTTTTCAGGGGTTGAATGAGCAGTTCTTC. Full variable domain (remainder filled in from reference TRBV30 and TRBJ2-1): SQTIHQWPATLVQPVGSPLSLECTVEGTSNPNLYWYRQAAGRGLQLLFYSVGIGQISSEVPQNLSASRPQDRQFILSSKKLLLSDSGFYLCAWSFQGLNEQFFGPGTRLTVL.

CDR3 sequence reads: CASSLVPESSYNEQFF. CDR3 sequence (DNA): TGTGCCAGCAGCTTGGTGCCGGAGAGCTCCTACAATGAGCAGTTCTTC. The chain uses TRBV5-6 and TRBJ2-1; D unresolved. Trimming stripped 0 bases from V and 0 bases from J, with 10 bases between. The CDR3 extends over 16 amino acids. Germline V lookup: CDR1 SGHDT, CDR2 YYEEEE. Complete variable domain (other parts from reference TRBV5-6 and TRBJ2-1): DAGVTQSPTHLIKTRGQQVTLRCSPKSGHDTVSWYQQALGQGPQFIFQYYEEEERQRGNFPDRFSGHQFPNYSSELNVNALLLGDSALYLCASSLVPESSYNEQFFGPGTRLTVL.

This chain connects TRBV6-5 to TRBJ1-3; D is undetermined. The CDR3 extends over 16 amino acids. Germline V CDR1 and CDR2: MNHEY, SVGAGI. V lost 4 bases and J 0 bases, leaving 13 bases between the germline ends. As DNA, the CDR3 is TGTGCCAGCAGTTCATTACAGCCTCACTCTGGAAACACCATATATTTT. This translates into CASSSLQPHSGNTIYF.

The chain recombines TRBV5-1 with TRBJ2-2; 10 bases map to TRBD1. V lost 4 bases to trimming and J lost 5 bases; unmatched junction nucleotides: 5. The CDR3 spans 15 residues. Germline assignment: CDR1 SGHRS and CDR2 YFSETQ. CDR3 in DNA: TGCGCCAGCAGCATGAGGACAGGGGGTACCGGGGAGCTGTTTTTT. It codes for CASSMRTGGTGELFF. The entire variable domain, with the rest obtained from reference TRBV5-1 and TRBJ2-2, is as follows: KAGVTQTPRYLIKTRGQQVTLSCSPISGHRSVSWYQQTPGQGLQFLFEYFSETQRNKGNFPGRFSGRQFSNSRSEMNVSTLELGDSALYLCASSMRTGGTGELFFGEGSRLTVL.

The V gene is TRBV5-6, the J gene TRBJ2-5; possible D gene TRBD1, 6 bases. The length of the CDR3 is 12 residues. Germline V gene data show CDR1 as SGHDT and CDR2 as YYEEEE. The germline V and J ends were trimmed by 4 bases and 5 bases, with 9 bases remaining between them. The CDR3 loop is CASSIQGETQYF. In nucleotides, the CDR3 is TGTGCCAGCAGCATTCAGGGGGAGACCCAGTACTTC.